The clone carrying this T cell receptor (beta chain) was observed a handful of times. Its specificity is unknown. Other DNA sequences from this sample encode an identical CDR3 as well. Germline V gene data show CDR1 as SNHLY and CDR2 as FYNNEI. The CDR3 totals 10 residues. Trimming pared 6 bases from V and 5 bases from J, leaving 4 bases between. This entry belongs to a study of beta chain features in type 1 diabetes. Investigators reverse transcribed all isolated RNA, so they sequenced expressed TCRB transcripts. The data were produced by immunoSEQ multiplex PCR, yet TCRdb's version contains in-frame clones alone and is incomplete. The sample gives 300,000 to 350,000 clones, approximately 9.7% of which show up once; over 0.95% is in the top ten. Whole-study results and caveats: PCR might preferentially amplify shorter templates, equally in patients and controls. Type 1 diabetes patients had fewer VDJ junction insertions and more deletions. Moderate yet significant TCRB CDR3 shortening was seen in Type 1 diabetes patients in all four CD4+ subsets.

The clonotype comes from a young man with type 1 diabetes. Sample: central memory CD4+ T cells from blood. The chain is built from TRBV2 and TRBJ2-5; no firm D call. The CDR3 DNA is TGTGCCAGCAGCGGGGAGACCCAGTACTTC. This sequence encodes CASSGETQYF.